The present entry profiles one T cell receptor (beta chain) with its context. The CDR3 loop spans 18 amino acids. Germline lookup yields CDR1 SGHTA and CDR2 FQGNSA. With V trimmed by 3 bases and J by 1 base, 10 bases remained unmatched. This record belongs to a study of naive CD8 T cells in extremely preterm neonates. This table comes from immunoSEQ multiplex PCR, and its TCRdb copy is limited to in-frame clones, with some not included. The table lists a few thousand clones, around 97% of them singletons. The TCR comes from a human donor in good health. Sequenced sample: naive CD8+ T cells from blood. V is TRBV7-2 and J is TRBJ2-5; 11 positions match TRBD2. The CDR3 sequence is CASSFSTVLAGAQETQYF. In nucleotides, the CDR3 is TGTGCCAGCAGCTTTAGTACGGTACTAGCGGGGGCCCAAGAGACCCAGTACTTC.